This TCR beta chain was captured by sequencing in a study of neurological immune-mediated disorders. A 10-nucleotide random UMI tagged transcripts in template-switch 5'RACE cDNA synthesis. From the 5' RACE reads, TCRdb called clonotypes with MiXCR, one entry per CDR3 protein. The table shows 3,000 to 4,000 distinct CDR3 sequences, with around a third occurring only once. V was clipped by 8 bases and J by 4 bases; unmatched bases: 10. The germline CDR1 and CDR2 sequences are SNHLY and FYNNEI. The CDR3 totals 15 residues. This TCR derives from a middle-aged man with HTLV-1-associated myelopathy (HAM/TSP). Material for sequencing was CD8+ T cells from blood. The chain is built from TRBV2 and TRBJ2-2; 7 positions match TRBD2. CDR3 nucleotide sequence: TGTGCCAGCGCCCCACTTCGGGAGGCCACCGGGGAGCTGTTTTTT. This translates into CASAPLREATGELFF.